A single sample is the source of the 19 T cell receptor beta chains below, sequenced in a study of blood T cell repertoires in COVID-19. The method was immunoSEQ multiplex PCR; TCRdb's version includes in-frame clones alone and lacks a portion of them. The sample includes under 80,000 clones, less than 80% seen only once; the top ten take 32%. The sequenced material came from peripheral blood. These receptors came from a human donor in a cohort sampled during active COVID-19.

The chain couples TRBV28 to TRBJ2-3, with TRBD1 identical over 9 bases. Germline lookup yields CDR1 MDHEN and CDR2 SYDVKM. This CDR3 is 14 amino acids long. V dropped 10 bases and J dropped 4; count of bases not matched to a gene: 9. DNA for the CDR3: TGTGCCACCCGCAGGGGACAGGGATCAGATACGCAGTATTTT. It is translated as CATRRGQGSDTQYF.

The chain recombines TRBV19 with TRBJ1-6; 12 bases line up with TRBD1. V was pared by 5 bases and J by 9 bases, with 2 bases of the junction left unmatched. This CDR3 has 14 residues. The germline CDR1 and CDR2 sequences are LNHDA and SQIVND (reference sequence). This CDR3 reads CASSSGQGASPLHF. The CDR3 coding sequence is TGTGCCAGTAGTTCGGGACAGGGGGCTTCACCCCTCCACTTT.

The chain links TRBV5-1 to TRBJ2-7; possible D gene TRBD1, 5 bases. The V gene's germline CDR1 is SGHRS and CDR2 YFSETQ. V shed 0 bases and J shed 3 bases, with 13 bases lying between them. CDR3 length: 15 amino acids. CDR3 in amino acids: CASSLVQGTFYEQYF. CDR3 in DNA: TGCGCCAGCAGCTTGGTTCAGGGTACCTTCTACGAGCAGTACTTC.

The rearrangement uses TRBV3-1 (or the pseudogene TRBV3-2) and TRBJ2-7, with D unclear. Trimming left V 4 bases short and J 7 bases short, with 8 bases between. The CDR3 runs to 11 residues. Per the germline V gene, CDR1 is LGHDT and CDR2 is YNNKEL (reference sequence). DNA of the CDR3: TGTGCCAGCAGCCGAGCCGATGAGCAGTACTTC. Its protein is CASSRADEQYF.

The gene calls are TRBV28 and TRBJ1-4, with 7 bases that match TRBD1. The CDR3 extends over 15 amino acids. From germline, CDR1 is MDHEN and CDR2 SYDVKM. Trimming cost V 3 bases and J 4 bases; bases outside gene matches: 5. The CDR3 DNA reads TGTGCCAGCAGTTTTAAGGGGGCATATAATGAAAAACTGTTTTTT. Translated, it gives CASSFKGAYNEKLFF.

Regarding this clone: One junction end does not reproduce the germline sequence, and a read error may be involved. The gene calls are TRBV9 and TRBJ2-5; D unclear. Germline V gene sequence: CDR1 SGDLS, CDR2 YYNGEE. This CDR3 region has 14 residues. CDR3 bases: TGTGCCAGCAGCGTACAGGTGGGCTCAGAGAACCAGTACTTC. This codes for CASSVQVGSENQYF.

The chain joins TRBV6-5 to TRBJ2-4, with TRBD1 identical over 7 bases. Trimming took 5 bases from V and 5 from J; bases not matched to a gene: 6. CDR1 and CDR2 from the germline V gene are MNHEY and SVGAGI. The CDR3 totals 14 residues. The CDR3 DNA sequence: TGTGCCAGCAGTCGCCGGCAGGGGGAAAACATTCAGTACTTC. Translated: CASSRRQGENIQYF.

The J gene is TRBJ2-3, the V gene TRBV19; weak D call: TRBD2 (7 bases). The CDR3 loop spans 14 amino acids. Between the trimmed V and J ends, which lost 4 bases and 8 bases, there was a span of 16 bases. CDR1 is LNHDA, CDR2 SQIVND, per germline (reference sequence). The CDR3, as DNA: TGTGCCAGTAGTAGTCTGGGGGGGCGCGTTACGCAGTATTTT. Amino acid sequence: CASSSLGGRVTQYF.

The CDR3 DNA is TGTGCCAGTAGTCGCGACAGGGGGGCAGATACGCAGTATTTT. It codes for CASSRDRGADTQYF. The rearrangement uses TRBV19 and TRBJ2-3; 9 bases agree with TRBD1. The CDR3 covers 14 residues. From germline, CDR1 is LNHDA and CDR2 SQIVND (reference sequence). V shed 5 bases, J shed 4 bases, and the junction held 4 bases outside the gene matches.

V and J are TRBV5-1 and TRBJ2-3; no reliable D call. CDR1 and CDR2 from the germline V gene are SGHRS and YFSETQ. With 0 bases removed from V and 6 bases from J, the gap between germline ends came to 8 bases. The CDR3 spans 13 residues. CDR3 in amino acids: CASSLGLYDTQYF. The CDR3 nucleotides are TGCGCCAGCAGCTTGGGGCTTTATGATACGCAGTATTTT.

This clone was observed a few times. CDR3 region: CASSLREGAEAFF. As DNA, the CDR3 is TGTGCCAGCAGCTTAAGAGAGGGAGCTGAAGCTTTCTTT. The chain combines TRBV7-8 with TRBJ1-1, with no clear D. Germline V CDR1 and CDR2: SGHVS, FQNEAQ. Between the trimmed V and J ends, which lost 2 bases and 6 bases, there was a span of 10 bases. The CDR3 has 13 amino acids.

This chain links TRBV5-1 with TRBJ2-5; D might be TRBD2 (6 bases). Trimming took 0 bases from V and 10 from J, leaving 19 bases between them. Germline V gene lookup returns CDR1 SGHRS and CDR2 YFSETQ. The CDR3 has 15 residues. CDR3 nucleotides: TGCGCCAGCAGCTTGGAGGACTACCCACCAGCGGTCCAGTACTTC. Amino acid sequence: CASSLEDYPPAVQYF.

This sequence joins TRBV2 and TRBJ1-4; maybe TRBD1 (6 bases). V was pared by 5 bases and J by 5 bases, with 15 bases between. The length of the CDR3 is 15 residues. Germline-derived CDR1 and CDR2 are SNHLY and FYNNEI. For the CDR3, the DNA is TGTGCCAGCAGTCCTCAGGGGATCCCGAATGAAAAACTGTTTTTT. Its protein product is CASSPQGIPNEKLFF.

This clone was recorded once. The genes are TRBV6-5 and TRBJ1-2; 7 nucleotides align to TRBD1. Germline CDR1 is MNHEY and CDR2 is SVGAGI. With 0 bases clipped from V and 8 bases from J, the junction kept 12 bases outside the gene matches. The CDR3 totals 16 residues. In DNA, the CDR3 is TGTGCCAGCAGTTACTCGATGGGACAGCCCCTGGAAGGCTACACCTTC. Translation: CASSYSMGQPLEGYTF.

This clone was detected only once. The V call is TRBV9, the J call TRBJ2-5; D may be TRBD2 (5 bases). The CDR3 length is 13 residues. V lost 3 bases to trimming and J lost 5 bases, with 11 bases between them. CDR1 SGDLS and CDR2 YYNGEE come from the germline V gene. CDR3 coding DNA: TGTGCCAGCAGCGGAGAGGGTAGGGAGACCCAGTACTTC. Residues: CASSGEGRETQYF.

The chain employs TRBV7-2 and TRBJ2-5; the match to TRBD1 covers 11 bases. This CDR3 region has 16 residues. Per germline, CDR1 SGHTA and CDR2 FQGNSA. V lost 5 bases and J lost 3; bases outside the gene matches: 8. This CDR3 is CASSPGTGGGEETQYF. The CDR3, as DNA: TGTGCCAGCAGCCCTGGGACAGGGGGAGGTGAAGAGACCCAGTACTTC.

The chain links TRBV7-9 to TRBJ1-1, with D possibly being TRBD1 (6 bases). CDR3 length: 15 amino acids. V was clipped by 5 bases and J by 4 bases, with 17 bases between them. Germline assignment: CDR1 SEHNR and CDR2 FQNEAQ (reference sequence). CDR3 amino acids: CASSLTPAGATEAFF. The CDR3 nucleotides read TGTGCCAGCAGCCTAACCCCGGCGGGGGCCACTGAAGCTTTCTTT.

CDR3: CASDRELAGEDTQYF. For the CDR3, the DNA is TGTGCCAGCGACCGAGAACTAGCGGGAGAAGATACGCAGTATTTT. V is TRBV5-6 and J is TRBJ2-3; 11 positions agree with TRBD2. Germline V gene lookup returns CDR1 SGHDT and CDR2 YYEEEE. V trimming: 7 bases; J trimming: 5 bases; junction bases outside the gene matches: 9. This CDR3 is 15 amino acids long.

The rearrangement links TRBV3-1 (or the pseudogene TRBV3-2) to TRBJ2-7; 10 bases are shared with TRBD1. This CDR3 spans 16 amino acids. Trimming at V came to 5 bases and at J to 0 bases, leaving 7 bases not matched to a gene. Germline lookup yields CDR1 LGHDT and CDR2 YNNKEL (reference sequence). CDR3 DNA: TGTGCCAGCAGCAGACAGGGGGCCAGAAGCTCCTACGAGCAGTACTTC. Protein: CASSRQGARSSYEQYF.